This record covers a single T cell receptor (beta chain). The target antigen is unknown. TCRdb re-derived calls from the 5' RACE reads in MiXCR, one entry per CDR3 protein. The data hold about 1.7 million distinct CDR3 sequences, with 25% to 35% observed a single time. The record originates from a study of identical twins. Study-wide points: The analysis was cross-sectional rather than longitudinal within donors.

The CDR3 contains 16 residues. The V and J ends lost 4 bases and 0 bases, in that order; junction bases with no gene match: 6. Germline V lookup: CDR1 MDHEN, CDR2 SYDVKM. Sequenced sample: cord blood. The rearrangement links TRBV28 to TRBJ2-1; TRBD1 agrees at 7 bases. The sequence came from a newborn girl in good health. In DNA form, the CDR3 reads TGTGCCAGCAGTTCACCCCGGGACAGCTCCTACAATGAGCAGTTCTTC. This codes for CASSSPRDSSYNEQFF.